The 15 T cell receptor beta chains given below trace back to one sample, sequenced in a study of TIL therapy for anti-PD-1-resistant metastatic lung cancer. The libraries were made with immunoSEQ v3. Only in-frame clones appear in the TCRdb table, and some are missing; sequencing was by immunoSEQ multiplex PCR. The sample yields more than 35,000 clones, over 70% seen once. Sample time point: pre-treatment sample, taken before nivolumab and TIL therapy. The sample was blood, taken at baseline. The receptors originated from a person aged 25-80 years with non-small cell lung cancer.

The J gene is TRBJ1-5, the V gene TRBV28; 9 bases align to TRBD1. V was pared by 3 bases and J by 4 bases, with 10 bases of the junction left unmatched. The germline V gene has CDR1 MDHEN and CDR2 SYDVKM. The length of the CDR3 is 17 residues. CDR3 in DNA: TGTGCCAGCAGTTTTTGGCCCCCGGGACAGGGAAATCAGCCCCAGCATTTT. It codes for CASSFWPPGQGNQPQHF.

The genes are TRBV4-1 and TRBJ2-1; possible D gene TRBD2, 6 bases. The V gene's germline CDR1 is MGHRA and CDR2 YSYEKL. The V end lost 0 bases, the J end lost 3 bases, and 12 bases lay between the germline ends. The CDR3 covers 16 residues. The chain's CDR3 is CASSQEVAANYNEQFF. The CDR3 bases are TGCGCCAGCAGCCAAGAGGTAGCGGCGAACTACAATGAGCAGTTCTTC.

CDR3 region: CASSSSSYEQYF. The CDR3 nucleotides read TGTGCCAGCAGCTCGAGCTCCTACGAGCAGTACTTC. This rearrangement joins TRBV7-6 to TRBJ2-7; D is uncertain. Per the germline V gene, CDR1 is SGHVS and CDR2 is FNYEAQ. V lost 4 bases and J 0 bases, leaving 4 bases between the germline ends. The CDR3 loop spans 12 amino acids. The complete variable domain, with remaining parts taken from reference TRBV7-6 and TRBJ2-7, reads GAGVSQSPRYKVTKRGQDVALRCDPISGHVSLYWYRQALGQGPEFLTYFNYEAQQDKSGLPNDRFSAERPEGSISTLTIQRTEQRDSAMYRCASSSSSYEQYFGPGTRLTVT.

The sample holds one count of this clone. This CDR3 reads CASSPGTSGRNEQFF. The CDR3 DNA sequence: TGCGCCAGCAGCCCGGGGACTAGCGGGAGGAATGAGCAGTTCTTC. The chain has TRBV5-1 and TRBJ2-1; TRBD2 agrees at 15 bases. J gave up 7 bases and V 4 bases, and 3 bases lay outside the gene matches. The CDR3 contains 15 residues. CDR1 SGHRS and CDR2 YFSETQ come from the germline V gene.

The chain recombines TRBV5-4 with TRBJ1-6; no clear D gene. There are 16 residues in the CDR3. CDR1 and CDR2 from the germline V gene are SGHNT and YYREEE (reference sequence). V shed 4 bases and J shed 10 bases, with 21 bases lying between them. CDR3 sequence (DNA): TGTGCCAGCAGCCCGAATCCCGGGCCCGGGAACTCACCCCTCCACTTT. Its protein product is CASSPNPGPGNSPLHF.

This sequence joins TRBV7-9 and TRBJ2-7, with D possibly being TRBD1 (5 bases). From germline, CDR1 is SEHNR and CDR2 FQNEAQ (reference sequence). The CDR3 runs to 14 residues. V was shortened by 5 bases and J by 2 bases, with 13 bases between the two germline ends. As DNA, the CDR3 is TGTGCCAGCAGCCCCAGGGCTCAAGCCTACGAGCAGTACTTC. It yields the protein CASSPRAQAYEQYF.

This chain links TRBV28 with TRBJ2-5; either TRBD1 or TRBD2 may fit D (6 bases each). V was pared by 8 bases and J by 0 bases, with 10 bases between. CDR1 and CDR2 (germline): MDHEN, SYDVKM. The CDR3 runs 13 residues. The CDR3 region is CASSRGDQETQYF. The CDR3 region has the DNA TGTGCCAGCTCAAGGGGGGACCAAGAGACCCAGTACTTC.

This clone appeared a few times. This sequence joins TRBV5-1 and TRBJ1-1; 7 nucleotides agree with TRBD1. With V trimmed by 4 bases and J by 4 bases, 7 bases remained unmatched. Looked up from germline, CDR1 is SGHRS and CDR2 is YFSETQ. This CDR3 has 14 amino acids. For the CDR3, the DNA is TGCGCCAGCAGCACGAGACAGGGAGGCACTGAAGCTTTCTTT. Translation: CASSTRQGGTEAFF.

The chain recombines TRBV19 with TRBJ2-4; D might be TRBD2 (5 bases). The CDR3 runs to 16 residues. The germline CDR1 and CDR2 sequences are LNHDA and SQIVND (reference sequence). Between the trimmed V and J ends, which lost 2 bases and 0 bases, there was a span of 11 bases. The CDR3 loop is CASSINAGLAKNIQYF. CDR3 DNA sequence: TGTGCCAGTAGTATAAATGCGGGCCTAGCCAAAAACATTCAGTACTTC.

The chain couples TRBV11-2 to TRBJ2-5, with 9 nucleotides matching TRBD1. The CDR3 sequence is 15 residues long. CDR1 SGHAT and CDR2 FQNNGV come from the germline V gene. J lost 5 bases, V lost 3 bases, and 7 bases had no gene match. The CDR3 loop is CASSLGTGKGETQYF. Written as DNA, the CDR3 is TGTGCCAGCAGCTTGGGGACAGGGAAGGGGGAGACCCAGTACTTC.

The chain employs TRBV28 and TRBJ2-5, with a weak D call TRBD2 (5 bases). V was trimmed by 5 bases and J by 13 bases, leaving 26 bases between them. Germline CDR1 is MDHEN and CDR2 is SYDVKM. The CDR3 sequence is 15 residues long. CDR3 DNA: TGTGCCAGCAGTCCCGAAAATACACTAGTTCCGGCTCGGTACTTC. This codes for CASSPENTLVPARYF.

This chain uses TRBV7-9 with TRBJ1-4; 8 nucleotides line up with TRBD1. Per the germline V gene, CDR1 is SEHNR and CDR2 is FQNEAQ (reference sequence). The CDR3 length is 16 residues. V lost 4 bases to trimming and J lost 1 base; unmatched junction nucleotides: 5. CDR3 in amino acids: CASSSRGQGTNEKLFF. The CDR3 coding sequence is TGTGCCAGCAGCTCGCGCGGACAGGGAACTAATGAAAAACTGTTTTTT.

The rearrangement uses TRBV5-4 and TRBJ2-5; 7 bases are a match to TRBD2. This CDR3 has 17 amino acids. After removal of 4 bases from V and 3 bases from J, the junction contained 15 bases not matched to a gene. The V gene's germline CDR1 is SGHNT and CDR2 YYREEE (reference sequence). CDR3 amino acids: CASSPEVWRGSEETQYF. In DNA form, the CDR3 reads TGTGCCAGCAGCCCCGAGGTCTGGCGGGGGTCAGAAGAGACCCAGTACTTC.

The chain is built from TRBV7-9 and TRBJ2-5, with TRBD1 as a possible D gene (6 bases). The CDR3 runs 17 residues. Looked up from germline, CDR1 is SEHNR and CDR2 is FQNEAQ (reference sequence). The V end lost 5 bases, the J end lost 0 bases, and 19 bases lay between the germline ends. This CDR3 reads CASSPPRDIPYQETQYF. CDR3 nucleotide sequence: TGTGCCAGCAGCCCTCCTCGGGACATCCCGTACCAAGAGACCCAGTACTTC.

V usage is TRBV7-2 and J usage is TRBJ2-4; 8 positions agree with TRBD2. Germline lookup yields CDR1 SGHTA and CDR2 FQGNSA. The CDR3 totals 14 residues. V trimming: 5 bases; J trimming: 10 bases; junction bases outside the gene matches: 10. The CDR3 nucleotides read TGTGCCAGCAGCCCCCAGACTAGCGTCACGATTCAGTACTTC. Its protein is CASSPQTSVTIQYF.